These 7 T cell receptor beta chains share one sample of origin, sequenced in a study of OX40 agonist ivuxolimab in advanced cancers. This table comes from immunoSEQ multiplex PCR, and its TCRdb copy is limited to in-frame clones, with some not included. The table has 100,000 or so clones, just over 90% seen once. The source was CD4+ or CD8+ T cells sorted from blood, collected in a trial of the OX40 agonist ivuxolimab. The receptors shown here come from an adult with an advanced solid tumor such as melanoma, head and neck, liver or kidney cancer.

This chain links TRBV30 with TRBJ2-1; TRBD2 agrees at 13 bases. Germline values: CDR1 GTSNPN, CDR2 SVGIG (reference sequence). After removal of 2 bases from V and 8 bases from J, the junction contained 3 bases not matched to a gene. The CDR3 has 14 residues. CDR3 region: CAWSLGLAGDEQFF. The CDR3 bases are TGTGCCTGGAGTCTAGGACTAGCGGGAGATGAGCAGTTCTTC.

Here the CDR3 reads CASSLGSLARYNEQFF. The CDR3 DNA follows: TGTGCCAGCAGCTTAGGGTCCCTAGCGAGGTACAATGAGCAGTTCTTC. This chain uses TRBV7-2 with TRBJ2-1; TRBD2 might be the D (6 bases). The germline V gene encodes CDR1 SGHTA and CDR2 FQGNSA. The length of the CDR3 is 16 residues. V was cut by 1 base and J by 4 bases, with 14 bases left in between.

The chain carries TRBV28 and TRBJ2-5; D uncertain. The CDR3 loop spans 13 amino acids. V was trimmed by 4 bases and J by 5 bases, leaving 11 bases between them. CDR1 and CDR2 (germline): MDHEN, SYDVKM. CDR3 residues: CASSSPPRETQYF. CDR3 nucleotide sequence: TGTGCCAGCAGTTCCCCTCCCAGGGAGACCCAGTACTTC.

The gene calls are TRBV10-3 and TRBJ1-4; D not certain. With 10 bases removed from V and 8 bases from J, the gap between germline ends came to 14 bases. The length of the CDR3 is 12 residues. Looked up from germline, CDR1 is ENHRY and CDR2 is SYGVKD. CDR3 sequence (DNA): TGTGCCACCGGGCCAGGTTGGGAAAAACTGTTTTTT. It encodes CATGPGWEKLFF.

The chain carries TRBV7-9 and TRBJ2-2; 10 nucleotides align to TRBD1. Trimming at V came to 2 bases and at J to 5 bases, leaving 8 bases not matched to a gene. This CDR3 has 17 amino acids. The germline CDR1 and CDR2 sequences are SEHNR and FQNEAQ (reference sequence). For the CDR3, the DNA is TGTGCCAGCAGCTTATTTGGGACAGGGGAGTTGACCGGGGAGCTGTTTTTT. Its translation is CASSLFGTGELTGELFF. Based on the CDR3 plus reference TRBV7-9 and TRBJ2-2, the full variable domain is DTGVSQNPRHKITKRGQNVTFRCDPISEHNRLYWYRQTLGQGPEFLTYFQNEAQLEKSRLLSDRFSAERPKGSFSTLEIQRTEQGDSAMYLCASSLFGTGELTGELFFGEGSRLTVL.

V and J are TRBV2 and TRBJ1-1; D call uncertain. The CDR3 spans 13 residues. Germline V CDR1 and CDR2: SNHLY, FYNNEI. The ends were cut back, 1 base at V and 4 bases at J, with 7 bases in the middle. CDR3 sequence reads: CASSEGLGTEAFF. CDR3 sequence (DNA): TGTGCCAGCAGTGAAGGGTTGGGCACTGAAGCTTTCTTT.

This clone was picked up one time. J is TRBJ1-1 and V is TRBV27; the D gene is possibly TRBD1 (5 bases). Trimming cost V 2 bases and J 7 bases, with 11 bases left between them. The CDR3 has 13 amino acids. Looked up from germline, CDR1 is MNHEY and CDR2 is SMNVEV (reference sequence). The CDR3 region is CASSLTGRGEAFF. DNA for the CDR3: TGTGCCAGCAGTTTAACCGGGAGGGGTGAAGCTTTCTTT.